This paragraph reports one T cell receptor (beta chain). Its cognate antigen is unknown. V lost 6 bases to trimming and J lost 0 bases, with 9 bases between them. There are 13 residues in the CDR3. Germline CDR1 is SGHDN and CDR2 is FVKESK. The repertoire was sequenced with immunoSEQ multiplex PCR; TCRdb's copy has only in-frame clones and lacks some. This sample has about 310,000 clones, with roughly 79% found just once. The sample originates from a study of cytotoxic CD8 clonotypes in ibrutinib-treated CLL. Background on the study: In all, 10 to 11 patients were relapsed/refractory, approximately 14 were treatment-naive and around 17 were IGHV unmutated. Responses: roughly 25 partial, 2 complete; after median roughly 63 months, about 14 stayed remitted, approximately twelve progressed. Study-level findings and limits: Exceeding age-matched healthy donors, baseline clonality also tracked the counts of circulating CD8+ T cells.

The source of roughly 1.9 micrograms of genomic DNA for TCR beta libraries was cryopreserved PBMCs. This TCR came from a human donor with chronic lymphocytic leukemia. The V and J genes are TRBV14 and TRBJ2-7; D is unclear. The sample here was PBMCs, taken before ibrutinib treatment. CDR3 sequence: CASRIGGSYEQYF. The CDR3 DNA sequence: TGTGCCAGCAGGATCGGCGGCTCCTACGAGCAGTACTTC.